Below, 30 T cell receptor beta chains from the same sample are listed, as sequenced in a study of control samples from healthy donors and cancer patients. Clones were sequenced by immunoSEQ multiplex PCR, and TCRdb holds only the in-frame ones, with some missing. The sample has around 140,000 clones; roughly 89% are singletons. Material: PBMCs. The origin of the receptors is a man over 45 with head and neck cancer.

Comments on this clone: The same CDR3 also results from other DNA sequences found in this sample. CDR3 DNA: TGTGCCAGCAGCTCCGGACAGAGCTACGAGCAGTACTTC. Its translation is CASSSGQSYEQYF. V is TRBV7-9 and J is TRBJ2-7, with D possibly being TRBD1 (6 bases). This CDR3 is built from 13 residues. V was trimmed by 4 bases and J by 3 bases, leaving 10 bases between them. The germline CDR1 and CDR2 sequences are SEHNR and FQNEAQ (reference sequence).

CDR3: CASSLAQNQPQHF. CDR3 DNA: TGTGCCAGCAGTTTAGCGCAGAATCAGCCCCAGCATTTT. The chain is built from TRBV12-3 or TRBV12-4 and TRBJ1-5; D ambiguous. Between the trimmed V and J ends, which lost 0 bases and 4 bases, there was a span of 4 bases. The CDR3 has 13 amino acids.

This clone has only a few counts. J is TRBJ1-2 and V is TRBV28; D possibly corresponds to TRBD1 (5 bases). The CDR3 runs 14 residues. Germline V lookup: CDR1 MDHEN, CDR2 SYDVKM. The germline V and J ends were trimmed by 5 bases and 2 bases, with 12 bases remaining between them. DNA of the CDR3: TGTGCCAGCAGTCAACCCGCAGGGAACTATGGCTACACCTTC. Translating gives CASSQPAGNYGYTF.

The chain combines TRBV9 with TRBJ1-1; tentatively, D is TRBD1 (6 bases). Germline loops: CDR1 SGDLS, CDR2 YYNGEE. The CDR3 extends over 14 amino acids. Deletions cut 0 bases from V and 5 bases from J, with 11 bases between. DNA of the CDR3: TGTGCCAGCAGCGTAGGAACAGGGAGGACTGAAGCTTTCTTT. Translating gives CASSVGTGRTEAFF.

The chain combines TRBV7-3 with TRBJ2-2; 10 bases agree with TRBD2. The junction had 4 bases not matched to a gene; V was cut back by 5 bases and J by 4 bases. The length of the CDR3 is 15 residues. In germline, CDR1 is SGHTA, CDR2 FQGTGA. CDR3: CASSPSGGGTGELFF. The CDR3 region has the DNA TGTGCCAGCAGCCCTAGCGGGGGAGGCACCGGGGAGCTGTTTTTT.

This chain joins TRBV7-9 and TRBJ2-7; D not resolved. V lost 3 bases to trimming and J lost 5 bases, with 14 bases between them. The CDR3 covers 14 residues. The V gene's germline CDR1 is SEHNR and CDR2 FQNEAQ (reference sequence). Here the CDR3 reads CASSFTLNPHEQYF. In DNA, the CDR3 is TGTGCCAGCAGCTTCACCCTAAACCCCCACGAGCAGTACTTC.

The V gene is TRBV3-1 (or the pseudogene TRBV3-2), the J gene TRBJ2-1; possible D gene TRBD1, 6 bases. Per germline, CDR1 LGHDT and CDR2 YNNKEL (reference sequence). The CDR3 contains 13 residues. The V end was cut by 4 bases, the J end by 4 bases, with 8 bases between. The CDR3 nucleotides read TGTGCCAGCAGCCCGGACAGTTACAATGAGCAGTTCTTC. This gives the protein CASSPDSYNEQFF.

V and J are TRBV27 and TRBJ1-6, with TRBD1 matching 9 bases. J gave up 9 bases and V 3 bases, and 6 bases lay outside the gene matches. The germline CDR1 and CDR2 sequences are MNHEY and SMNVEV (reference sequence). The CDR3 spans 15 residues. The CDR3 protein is CASSFDRGSLSPLHF. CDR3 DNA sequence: TGTGCCAGCAGTTTTGACAGGGGGTCGCTTTCACCCCTCCACTTT.

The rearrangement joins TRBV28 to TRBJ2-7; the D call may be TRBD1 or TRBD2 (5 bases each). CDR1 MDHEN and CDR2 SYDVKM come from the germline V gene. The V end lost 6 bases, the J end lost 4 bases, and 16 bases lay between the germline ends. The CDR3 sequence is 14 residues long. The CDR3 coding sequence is TGTGCCAGCAGGAGTACTGGGACCTCATACGAGCAGTACTTC. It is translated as CASRSTGTSYEQYF.

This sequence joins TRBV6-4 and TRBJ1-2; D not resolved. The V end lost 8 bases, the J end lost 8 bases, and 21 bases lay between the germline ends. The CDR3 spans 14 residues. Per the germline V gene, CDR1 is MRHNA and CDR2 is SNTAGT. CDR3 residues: CASAPDRDSGGYTF. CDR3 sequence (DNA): TGTGCCAGCGCCCCGGACCGAGATTCGGGAGGCTACACCTTC.

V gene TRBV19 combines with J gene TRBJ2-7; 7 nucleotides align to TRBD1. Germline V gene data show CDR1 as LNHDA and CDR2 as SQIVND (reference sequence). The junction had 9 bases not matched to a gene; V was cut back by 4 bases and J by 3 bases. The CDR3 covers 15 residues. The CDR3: CASSRADSGGYEQYF. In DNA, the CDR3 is TGTGCCAGTAGTAGGGCCGACTCAGGGGGCTACGAGCAGTACTTC.

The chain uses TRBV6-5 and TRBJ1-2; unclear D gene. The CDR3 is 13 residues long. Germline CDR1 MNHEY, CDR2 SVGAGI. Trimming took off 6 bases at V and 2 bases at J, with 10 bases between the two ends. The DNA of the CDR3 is TGTGCCAGCAGCCAGTTGGGAAACTATGGCTACACCTTC. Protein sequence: CASSQLGNYGYTF.

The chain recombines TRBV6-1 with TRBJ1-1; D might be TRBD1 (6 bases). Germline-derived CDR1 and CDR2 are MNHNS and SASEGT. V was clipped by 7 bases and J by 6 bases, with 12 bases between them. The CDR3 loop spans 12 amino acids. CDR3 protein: CASTLQGSEAFF. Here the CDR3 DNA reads TGTGCCAGCACCCTACAGGGTTCTGAAGCTTTCTTT.

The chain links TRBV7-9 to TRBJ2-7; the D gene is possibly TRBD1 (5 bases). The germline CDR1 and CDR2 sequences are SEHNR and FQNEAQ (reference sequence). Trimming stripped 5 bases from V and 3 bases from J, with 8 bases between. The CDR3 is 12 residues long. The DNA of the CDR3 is TGTGCCAGCAGCGGTCAGGGCTACGAGCAGTACTTC. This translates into CASSGQGYEQYF.

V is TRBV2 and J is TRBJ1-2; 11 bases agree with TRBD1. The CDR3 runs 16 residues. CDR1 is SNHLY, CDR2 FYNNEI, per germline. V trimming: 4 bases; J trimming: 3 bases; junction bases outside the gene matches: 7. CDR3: CASSVRTGGEDYGYTF. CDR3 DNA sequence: TGTGCCAGCAGTGTAAGGACAGGGGGCGAGGACTATGGCTACACCTTC.

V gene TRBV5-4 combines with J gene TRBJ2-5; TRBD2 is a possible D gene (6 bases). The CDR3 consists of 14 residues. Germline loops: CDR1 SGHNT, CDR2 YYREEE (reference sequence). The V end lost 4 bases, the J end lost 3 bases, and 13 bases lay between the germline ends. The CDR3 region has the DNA TGTGCCAGCAGCGTACCCGGGACTGAAGAGACCCAGTACTTC. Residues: CASSVPGTEETQYF.

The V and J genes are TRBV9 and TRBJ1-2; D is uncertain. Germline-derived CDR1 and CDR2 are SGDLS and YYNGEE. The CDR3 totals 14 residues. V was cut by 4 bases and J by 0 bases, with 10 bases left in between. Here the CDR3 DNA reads TGTGCCAGCAGCCCTCTCAGGCCTAACTATGGCTACACCTTC. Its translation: CASSPLRPNYGYTF.

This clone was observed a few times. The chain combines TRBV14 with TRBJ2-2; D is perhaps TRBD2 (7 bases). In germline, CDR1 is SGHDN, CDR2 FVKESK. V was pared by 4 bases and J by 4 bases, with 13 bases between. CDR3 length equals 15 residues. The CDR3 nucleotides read TGTGCCAGCAGCCGAGGAGGGGGGGGCACCGGGGAGCTGTTTTTT. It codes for CASSRGGGGTGELFF.

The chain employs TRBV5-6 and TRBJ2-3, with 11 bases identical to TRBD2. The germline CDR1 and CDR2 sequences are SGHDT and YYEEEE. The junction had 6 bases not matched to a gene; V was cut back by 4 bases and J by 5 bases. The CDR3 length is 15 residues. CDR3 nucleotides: TGTGCCAGCAGCCCACCAACTAGCGGGGGAGATACGCAGTATTTT. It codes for CASSPPTSGGDTQYF.

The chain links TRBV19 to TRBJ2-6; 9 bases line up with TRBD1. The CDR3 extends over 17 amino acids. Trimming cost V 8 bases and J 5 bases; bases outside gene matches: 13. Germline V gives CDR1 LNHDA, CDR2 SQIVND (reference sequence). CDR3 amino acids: CASGPDRGRSWANVLTF. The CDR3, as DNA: TGTGCCAGTGGGCCGGACAGGGGAAGATCCTGGGCCAACGTCCTGACTTTC.

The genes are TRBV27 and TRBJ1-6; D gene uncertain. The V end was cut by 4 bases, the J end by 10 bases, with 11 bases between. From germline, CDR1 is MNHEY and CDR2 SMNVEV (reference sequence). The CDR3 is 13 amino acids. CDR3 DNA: TGTGCCAGCAGTTATCGGTACTCCTCACCCCTCCACTTT. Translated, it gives CASSYRYSSPLHF.

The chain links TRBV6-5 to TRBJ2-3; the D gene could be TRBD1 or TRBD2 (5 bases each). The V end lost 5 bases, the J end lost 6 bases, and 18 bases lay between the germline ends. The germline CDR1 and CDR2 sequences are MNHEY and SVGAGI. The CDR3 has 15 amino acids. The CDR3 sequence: CASSPGPPSSDTQYF. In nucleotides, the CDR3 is TGTGCCAGCAGTCCGGGACCTCCGTCGTCCGATACGCAGTATTTT.

CDR3 amino acids: CASSPDLQGMAEAFF. The CDR3, as DNA: TGTGCCAGCTCACCAGATCTCCAGGGGATGGCTGAAGCTTTCTTT. This chain uses TRBV18 with TRBJ1-1; maybe TRBD1 (6 bases). Germline V gene data show CDR1 as KGHSH and CDR2 as LQKENI. Trimming removed 2 bases from V and 6 bases from J, with 16 bases in between. The CDR3 contains 15 residues.

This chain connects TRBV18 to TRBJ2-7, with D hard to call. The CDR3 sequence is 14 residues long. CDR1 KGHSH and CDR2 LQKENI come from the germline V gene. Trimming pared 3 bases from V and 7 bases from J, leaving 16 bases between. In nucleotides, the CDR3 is TGTGCCAGCTCACCGGGTAGGAGTGGTGGGGAGCAGTACTTC. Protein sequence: CASSPGRSGGEQYF. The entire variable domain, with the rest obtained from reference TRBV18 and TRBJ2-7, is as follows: NAGVMQNPRHLVRRRGQEARLRCSPMKGHSHVYWYRQLPEEGLKFMVYLQKENIIDESGMPKERFSAEFPKEGPSILRIQQVVRGDSAAYFCASSPGRSGGEQYFGPGTRLTVT.

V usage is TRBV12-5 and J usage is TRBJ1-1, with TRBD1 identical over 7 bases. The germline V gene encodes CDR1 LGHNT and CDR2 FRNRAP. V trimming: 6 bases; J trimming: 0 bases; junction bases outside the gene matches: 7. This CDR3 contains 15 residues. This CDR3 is CASGRTGGLNTEAFF. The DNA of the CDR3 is TGTGCTAGTGGACGGACAGGCGGGTTGAACACTGAAGCTTTCTTT.

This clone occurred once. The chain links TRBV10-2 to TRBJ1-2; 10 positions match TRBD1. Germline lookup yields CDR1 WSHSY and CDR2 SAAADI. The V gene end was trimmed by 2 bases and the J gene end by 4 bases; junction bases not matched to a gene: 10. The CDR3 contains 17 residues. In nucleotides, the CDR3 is TGCGCCAGCAGTGAGCAATCCTCCGGGACAGGGGCCTATGGCTACACCTTC. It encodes CASSEQSSGTGAYGYTF.

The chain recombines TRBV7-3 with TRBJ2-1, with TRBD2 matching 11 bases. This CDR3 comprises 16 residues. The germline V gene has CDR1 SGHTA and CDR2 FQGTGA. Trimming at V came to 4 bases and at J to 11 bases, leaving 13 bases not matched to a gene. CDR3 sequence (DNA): TGTGCCAGCAGCTCGACCCCCGAGCTAGCGGGGGGTCAGCAGTTCTTC. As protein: CASSSTPELAGGQQFF.

CDR3 coding DNA: TGCGCCAGAACCCTCAGGGTCGATACGCAGTATTTT. Protein sequence: CARTLRVDTQYF. This rearrangement joins TRBV4-1 to TRBJ2-3, with TRBD1 as a possible D gene (5 bases). Germline CDR1 is MGHRA and CDR2 is YSYEKL. The CDR3 loop spans 12 amino acids. Trimming stripped 9 bases from V and 6 bases from J, with 13 bases between.

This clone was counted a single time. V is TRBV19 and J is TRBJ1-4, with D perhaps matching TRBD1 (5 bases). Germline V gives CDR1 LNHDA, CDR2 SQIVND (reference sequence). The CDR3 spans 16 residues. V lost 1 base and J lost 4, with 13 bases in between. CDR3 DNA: TGTGCCAGTAGTATAGCCACCAGGGCAATTAATGAAAAACTGTTTTTT. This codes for CASSIATRAINEKLFF.

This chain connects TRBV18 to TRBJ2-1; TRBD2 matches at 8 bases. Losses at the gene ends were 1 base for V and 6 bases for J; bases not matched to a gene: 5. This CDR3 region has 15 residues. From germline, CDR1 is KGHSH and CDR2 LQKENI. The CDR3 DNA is TGTGCCAGCTCACCACAGCGGGGGACCGTCAATGAGCAGTTCTTC. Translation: CASSPQRGTVNEQFF.